This T cell receptor beta chain originates from a study of early T cells in non-severe SARS-CoV-2 infection. Study background: Chains were unpaired, as sequencing was done on bulk RNA from unsorted whole blood.

V lost 6 bases, J lost 4 bases, and 13 bases stayed unmatched. Germline assignment: CDR1 MNHNS and CDR2 SASEGT. The CDR3 sequence is 18 residues long. TCRdb fed the 5' RACE reads into MiXCR, producing one record per CDR3 protein. The repertoire holds approximately 88,000 distinct CDR3 sequences, with about 13% as singletons. Notes on the study in general: Private and CD4 specificities were missed by VDJdb matching, skewed to anti-spike CD8.

Turning to this clonotype: Antigen specificity is unknown.

The sequenced sample was whole blood. This TCR derives from an adult who was a healthcare worker with PCR-confirmed SARS-CoV-2 infection or an uninfected control (not recorded which). V usage is TRBV6-1 and J usage is TRBJ1-6, with TRBD1 matching 9 bases. CDR3 residues: CASSPPGQGPSYNSPLHF. The CDR3 DNA reads as TGTGCCAGCAGCCCTCCGGGACAGGGACCGTCATATAATTCACCCCTCCACTTT.